This paragraph covers one T cell receptor beta chain sequence. Method: immunoSEQ multiplex PCR; TCRdb's copy keeps in-frame clones and lacks some. The sample carries tens of thousands of clones, around 91% recorded once. This specimen belongs to a study of T cell changes during pregnancy in multiple sclerosis. The CDR3 is made up of 12 amino acids. CDR1 and CDR2 from the germline V gene are MNHEY and SVGAGI. The V gene end was trimmed by 5 bases and the J gene end by 9 bases; junction bases not matched to a gene: 4. The sequenced sample was CD4+ T cells from peripheral blood mononuclear cells, obtained in the second trimester of pregnancy. The chain combines TRBV6-5 with TRBJ2-3; 8 nucleotides match TRBD1. This sequence originates from a female donor with multiple sclerosis, enrolled in a pregnancy study. The CDR3 nucleotides read TGTGCCAGCAGTCGACAGGGGATAACGCAGTATTTT. Encoded protein: CASSRQGITQYF.